One T cell receptor beta chain is described in this entry. Its antigen remains unidentified. The CDR3 has 15 amino acids. Looked up from germline, CDR1 is SGHVS and CDR2 is FNYEAQ. With 3 bases removed from V and 0 bases from J, the gap between germline ends came to 10 bases. The entry originates in a study of OX40 agonist ivuxolimab in advanced cancers. The study's findings and limits: More expanded clones were found, on average, in CD8+ than in CD4+ T cells.

The method was immunoSEQ multiplex PCR; TCRdb's version includes in-frame clones alone and lacks a portion of them. The sample yields about 80,000 clones, roughly 90% seen once. Sequenced here: CD4+ or CD8+ T cells sorted from blood, sampled in a trial of the OX40 agonist ivuxolimab. This receptor was obtained from an adult with an advanced solid tumor such as melanoma, head and neck, liver or kidney cancer. The rearrangement uses TRBV7-6 and TRBJ2-3; D remains unclear. The CDR3: CASSFLVHSTDTQYF. DNA for the CDR3: TGTGCCAGCAGCTTCCTGGTCCATAGCACAGATACGCAGTATTTT.